Following are 19 T cell receptor beta chains from one sample sequenced in a study of vaccination and CD4 T cells after COVID-19. Their antigen targets remain unknown. Sequence data for DNA of cultured CD4+ T cells were generated by the Oncomine TCR Beta short-read assay. A single record per CDR3 protein comes from TCRdb applying MiXCR to the PCR reads. The sample carries around 18,000 distinct CDR3 sequences, roughly 40% recorded once. As to time point: late sampling 161 to 241 days after vaccination in three convalescent patients. As for treatment: roughly 11-day PBMC culture with coronavirus spike peptide pools or control peptides (ViraFEST assay). Sequenced here: CD4+ T cells from blood, cultured in vitro, sampled about 7 months after SARS-CoV-2 vaccination. Source of these receptors: a human donor who had recovered from COVID-19.

The V and J genes are TRBV20-1 and TRBJ2-7, with unresolved D. V shed 1 base and J shed 2 bases, with 12 bases lying between them. Germline V lookup: CDR1 DFQATT, CDR2 SNEGSKA (reference sequence). The CDR3 has 14 residues. CDR3 sequence: CSARGRTSTYEQYF. CDR3 coding DNA: TGCAGTGCTAGAGGCAGGACCTCCACCTACGAGCAGTACTTC.

This chain joins TRBV4-1 and TRBJ1-2; TRBD1 agrees at 8 bases. Germline V gene lookup returns CDR1 MGHRA and CDR2 YSYEKL. V trimming: 6 bases; J trimming: 1 base; junction bases outside the gene matches: 13. This CDR3 has 17 residues. CDR3 region: CASRTRQGRTNNYGYTF. DNA for the CDR3: TGCGCCAGCAGGACTAGACAGGGGCGAACGAATAACTATGGCTACACCTTC.

This chain uses TRBV10-3 with TRBJ1-3; D unclear. Germline loops: CDR1 ENHRY, CDR2 SYGVKD. This CDR3 has 15 amino acids. The V end was cut by 7 bases, the J end by 0 bases, with 13 bases between. The CDR3 DNA reads TGTGCCATCACGCCCCGGCAGGACTCTGGAAACACCATATATTTT. This gives the protein CAITPRQDSGNTIYF.

The chain combines TRBV15 with TRBJ1-2; D uncertain. The CDR3 spans 14 residues. Trimming left V 0 bases short and J 7 bases short, with 12 bases between. Germline assignment: CDR1 LNHNV and CDR2 YYDKDF (reference sequence). The CDR3 DNA sequence: TGTGCCACCAGCAGAGATAAGGTAGAGGGTGGCTACACCTTC. Encoded protein: CATSRDKVEGGYTF.

This sequence joins TRBV11-1 and TRBJ2-3; D is undetermined. The CDR3 has 12 amino acids. V lost 2 bases and J 10 bases, leaving 10 bases between the germline ends. The germline V gene encodes CDR1 SGHAT and CDR2 FQDESV (reference sequence). Written as DNA, the CDR3 is TGTGCCAGCAGCTTACCGTCAGAGGCGCAGTATTTT. As protein: CASSLPSEAQYF. The full variable domain, its missing parts supplied by reference TRBV11-1 and TRBJ2-3, is EAEVAQSPRYKITEKSQAVAFWCDPISGHATLYWYRQILGQGPELLVQFQDESVVDDSQLPKDRFSAERLKGVDSTLKIQPAELGDSAMYLCASSLPSEAQYFGPGTRLTVL.

The chain recombines TRBV6-1 with TRBJ2-7, with 7 bases aligning to TRBD2. Germline V gene sequence: CDR1 MNHNS, CDR2 SASEGT. Germline trimming cut 6 bases from V and 2 bases from J; bases unmatched to any gene: 4. The CDR3 is made up of 13 amino acids. Written as DNA, the CDR3 is TGTGCCAGCAGGCCTAGCGGAACCTACGAGCAGTACTTC. Translating it yields CASRPSGTYEQYF.

The CDR3 spells CASSMFRVVCPKTSTDTQYF. The CDR3 DNA reads as TGTGCCAGCAGCATGTTCAGGGTAGTCTGTCCAAAAACTAGCACAGATACGCAGTATTTT. The chain joins TRBV21-1 to TRBJ2-3; TRBD1, as called in the table, went unchecked against the DNA. TRBV21-1 is a documented pseudogene. CDR3 length equals 20 residues.

CDR3 in amino acids: CSAGKPTDTQYF. Here the CDR3 DNA reads TGCAGTGCTGGGAAACCGACAGATACGCAGTATTTT. The V gene is TRBV20-1, the J gene TRBJ2-3; D remains unclear. CDR1 DFQATT and CDR2 SNEGSKA come from the germline V gene (reference sequence). V lost 5 bases to trimming and J lost 3 bases, with 9 bases between them. The CDR3 covers 12 residues.

The chain combines TRBV5-8 with TRBJ1-5; no clear D gene. Looked up from germline, CDR1 is SGHTS and CDR2 is YDEGEE. CDR3 size: 12 residues. V was shortened by 3 bases and J by 9 bases, with 10 bases between the two germline ends. This CDR3 reads CASSSSRGPQHF. The DNA of the CDR3 is TGTGCCAGCAGCTCCTCCCGCGGGCCCCAGCATTTT.

The chain recombines TRBV6-1 with TRBJ1-1; D not resolved. The CDR3 has 13 amino acids. CDR1 is MNHNS and CDR2 is SASEGT in the germline V gene. V shed 7 bases and J shed 0 bases, with 9 bases lying between them. The CDR3 sequence: CASKEEVNTEAFF. The CDR3 coding sequence is TGTGCCAGCAAGGAGGAGGTGAACACTGAAGCTTTCTTT.

V and J are TRBV7-2 and TRBJ1-2, with 7 positions matching TRBD1. The J segment lost 4 bases and the V segment lost 5 bases, leaving 10 bases of the junction unmatched. Germline V gene data show CDR1 as SGHTA and CDR2 as FQGNSA. The CDR3 is made up of 15 amino acids. CDR3: CASSLTGQGGYGYTF. Written as DNA, the CDR3 is TGTGCCAGCAGCCTAACCGGGCAGGGGGGCTATGGCTACACCTTC.

This sequence joins TRBV12-3 or TRBV12-4 and TRBJ1-6, with 7 nucleotides matching TRBD1. The V gene end was trimmed by 6 bases and the J gene end by 10 bases; junction bases not matched to a gene: 9. This CDR3 is built from 14 residues. The CDR3, as DNA: TGTGCCAGCAGCGAGTACAGGGGCCGATCACCCCTCCACTTT. This codes for CASSEYRGRSPLHF.

This rearrangement joins TRBV6-2 or TRBV6-3 to TRBJ1-2; 8 positions agree with TRBD1. Per germline, CDR1 MNHEY and CDR2 SVGEGT. CDR3 size: 15 residues. Unmatched junction bases numbered 12, after V lost 6 bases and J lost 6 bases. The CDR3 DNA is TGTGCCAGCAGGAATCGTTTGGACAGGGAGGATGGCTACACCTTC. It yields the protein CASRNRLDREDGYTF.

This clonotype showed up just a few times. The chain joins TRBV7-8 to TRBJ2-1; TRBD2 aligns across 16 bases. The CDR3 loop spans 18 amino acids. Germline-derived CDR1 and CDR2 are SGHVS and FQNEAQ. J lost 5 bases, V lost 5 bases, and 9 bases had no gene match. CDR3 amino acids: CASSEGTSGRAWDNEQFF. In DNA form, the CDR3 reads TGTGCCAGCAGCGAAGGGACTAGCGGGAGGGCCTGGGACAATGAGCAGTTCTTC.

The V call is TRBV29-1, the J call TRBJ1-1, with 10 bases lining up with TRBD1. This CDR3 is built from 12 residues. Germline values: CDR1 SQVTM, CDR2 ANQGSEA. V was pared by 7 bases and J by 4 bases, with 3 bases of the junction left unmatched. The CDR3, as DNA: TGCAGCGCAAGACAGGGGGCCACTGAAGCTTTCTTT. Its protein product is CSARQGATEAFF.

This clonotype has only a few counts. The V and J genes are TRBV20-1 and TRBJ1-6, with TRBD1 as a possible D gene (5 bases). CDR1 is DFQATT and CDR2 is SNEGSKA in the germline V gene (reference sequence). Trimming shortened V by 2 bases and J by 6 bases, and 14 bases separated the two germline ends. The CDR3 runs to 15 residues. In nucleotides, the CDR3 is TGCAGTGCTAGACTCTTCGGGCAGGGTAATTCACCCCTCCACTTT. This sequence encodes CSARLFGQGNSPLHF.

In this sample, this clonotype turned up a few times. The chain couples TRBV20-1 to TRBJ2-3; D call uncertain. V was shortened by 5 bases and J by 2 bases, with 8 bases between the two germline ends. Per the germline V gene, CDR1 is DFQATT and CDR2 is SNEGSKA (reference sequence). CDR3 length: 12 amino acids. The CDR3 is CSAFVDTDTQYF. CDR3 DNA: TGCAGTGCTTTCGTCGACACAGATACGCAGTATTTT.

This clonotype appeared a few times. For the CDR3, the DNA is TGTGCCAGTAGTATCGGGTACAGGGGGCGCCAAGAGACCCAGTACTTC. Translating it yields CASSIGYRGRQETQYF. The gene calls are TRBV19 and TRBJ2-5, with 9 bases aligning to TRBD1. Trimming removed 3 bases from V and 1 base from J; junction bases left unmatched: 6. The CDR3 extends over 16 amino acids. From germline, CDR1 is LNHDA and CDR2 SQIVND (reference sequence).

The rearrangement joins TRBV27 to TRBJ1-1; a possible D gene is TRBD1 (5 bases). CDR3 length equals 15 residues. Germline loops: CDR1 MNHEY, CDR2 SMNVEV (reference sequence). Trimming left V 4 bases short and J 0 bases short, with 12 bases between. This CDR3 is CASSSPGGMNTEAFF. The CDR3 coding sequence is TGTGCCAGCAGTTCCCCGGGGGGGATGAACACTGAAGCTTTCTTT.